These 14 T cell receptor beta chains were all obtained from the same sample, sequenced in a study of T cell repertoires in cytomegalovirus infection. TCRdb reprocessed the reads via MiXCR and lists one record per CDR3 protein. This sample has 830,000 or so distinct CDR3 sequences, with approximately 29% found just once. Their antigens are not known. This material consisted of cultured CD8+ T cells from PBMCs, taken from culture after CMV antigen stimulation. Receptors were obtained from a human donor in good health (CMV status not recorded). Some clones in this sample may be carry-over from other donors' samples.

The chain has TRBV4-1 and TRBJ1-6; D may be TRBD1 (6 bases). Per germline, CDR1 MGHRA and CDR2 YSYEKL. V was clipped by 1 base and J by 10 bases, with 11 bases between them. The length of the CDR3 is 14 residues. The chain's CDR3 is CASSQGGGESPLHF. The DNA for the CDR3 is TGCGCCAGCAGCCAAGGAGGGGGGGAATCACCCCTCCACTTT.

The chain uses TRBV4-1 and TRBJ2-3; 12 bases map to TRBD2. The junction had 7 bases not matched to a gene; V was cut back by 5 bases and J by 4 bases. The germline gives CDR1 MGHRA, CDR2 YSYEKL. The CDR3 is 16 amino acids. As DNA, the CDR3 is TGCGCCAGCAGCGACCGGACTAGCGGGGCGGCAGATACGCAGTATTTT. Protein: CASSDRTSGAADTQYF.

The chain couples TRBV7-9 to TRBJ2-5; tentatively, D is TRBD2 (5 bases). The CDR3 has 14 amino acids. The germline V gene has CDR1 SEHNR and CDR2 FQNEAQ (reference sequence). V was clipped by 5 bases and J by 4 bases, with 14 bases between them. The CDR3 DNA sequence: TGTGCCAGCAGCACCTTCAGCGGTGGAGAGACCCAGTACTTC. This gives the protein CASSTFSGGETQYF. Full variable domain (rest looked up from reference TRBV7-9 and TRBJ2-5): DTGVSQNPRHKITKRGQNVTFRCDPISEHNRLYWYRQTLGQGPEFLTYFQNEAQLEKSRLLSDRFSAERPKGSFSTLEIQRTEQGDSAMYLCASSTFSGGETQYFGPGTRLLVL.

The rearrangement uses TRBV27 and TRBJ2-1; 12 bases fit TRBD2. CDR3 length: 15 amino acids. V lost 8 bases to trimming and J lost 2 bases; unmatched junction nucleotides: 4. Germline V gene lookup returns CDR1 MNHEY and CDR2 SMNVEV (reference sequence). The CDR3 DNA follows: TGTGCCAGCCAAACTAGCGGGGGGCCCTACAATGAGCAGTTCTTC. Residues: CASQTSGGPYNEQFF.

This clonotype was seen a few times. This sequence joins TRBV7-9 and TRBJ2-3, with D possibly being TRBD2 (6 bases). Germline loops: CDR1 SEHNR, CDR2 FQNEAQ (reference sequence). V was cut by 0 bases and J by 4 bases, with 23 bases left in between. This CDR3 is 19 amino acids long. Written as DNA, the CDR3 is TGTGCCAGCAGCTTAGCTTGGTTCGGCGAGGGACTCGCACCAGATACGCAGTATTTT. Translation gives CASSLAWFGEGLAPDTQYF.

This chain uses TRBV28 with TRBJ2-3, with 7 bases that match TRBD1. Trimming took 5 bases from V and 5 from J; bases not matched to a gene: 10. Per germline, CDR1 MDHEN and CDR2 SYDVKM. This CDR3 comprises 15 residues. CDR3: CASSLTGVSRDTQYF. In nucleotides, the CDR3 is TGTGCCAGCAGTCTAACAGGGGTTTCCAGAGATACGCAGTATTTT.

This clonotype was detected a few times. This sequence joins TRBV6-2 or TRBV6-3 and TRBJ2-1, with TRBD2 matching 8 bases. Germline V gene lookup returns CDR1 MNHEY and CDR2 SVGEGT. CDR3 length: 17 residues. The junction had 13 bases not matched to a gene; V was cut back by 0 bases and J by 9 bases. The CDR3 DNA reads TGTGCCAGCAGTTACTCGCTTATGGACGGGGGGGCACGTGAGCAGTTCTTC. Its translation: CASSYSLMDGGAREQFF.

This clonotype occurred a few times. The chain carries TRBV7-9 and TRBJ2-5; perhaps D is TRBD1 or TRBD2 (6 bases each). From germline, CDR1 is SEHNR and CDR2 FQNEAQ (reference sequence). V shed 4 bases and J shed 2 bases, with 17 bases lying between them. The CDR3 loop spans 16 amino acids. The CDR3 loop is CASSSLGGTVQETQYF. As DNA, the CDR3 is TGTGCCAGCAGCTCTCTAGGGGGGACCGTACAAGAGACCCAGTACTTC. Full variable domain (remainder filled in from reference TRBV7-9 and TRBJ2-5): DTGVSQNPRHKITKRGQNVTFRCDPISEHNRLYWYRQTLGQGPEFLTYFQNEAQLEKSRLLSDRFSAERPKGSFSTLEIQRTEQGDSAMYLCASSSLGGTVQETQYFGPGTRLLVL.

The V gene is TRBV6-6, the J gene TRBJ2-7; D call uncertain. The V and J ends lost 1 base and 6 bases respectively, with 7 bases between them. The CDR3 runs to 12 residues. The germline CDR1 and CDR2 sequences are MNHNY and SVGAGI (reference sequence). CDR3 DNA: TGTGCCAGCAGTTACTTGGGCTTCGAGCAGTACGTC. This gives the protein CASSYLGFEQYV.

In this sample, this clonotype turned up a few times. The gene calls are TRBV7-9 and TRBJ1-5, with 10 positions matching TRBD1. The CDR3 contains 17 residues. V was clipped by 4 bases and J by 4 bases; unmatched bases: 10. Germline V gene lookup returns CDR1 SEHNR and CDR2 FQNEAQ (reference sequence). The CDR3 reads CASSSSPGTGENQPQHF. CDR3 bases: TGTGCCAGCAGCTCTTCCCCCGGGACAGGGGAGAATCAGCCCCAGCATTTT.

This clonotype has a handful of counts. The genes are TRBV7-9 and TRBJ1-4, with 7 bases fitting TRBD1. Trimming removed 1 base from V and 0 bases from J; junction bases left unmatched: 8. This CDR3 contains 18 residues. Germline CDR1 and CDR2: SEHNR and FQNEAQ (reference sequence). This chain's CDR3 is CASSLEGRTGTTNEKLFF. The CDR3 DNA sequence: TGTGCCAGCAGCTTAGAGGGTCGGACAGGCACAACTAATGAAAAACTGTTTTTT.

V is TRBV27 and J is TRBJ1-1, with D perhaps TRBD1 (6 bases). Germline assignment: CDR1 MNHEY and CDR2 SMNVEV (reference sequence). The CDR3 has 17 residues. V lost 4 bases to trimming and J lost 0 bases, with 18 bases between them. The DNA of the CDR3 is TGTGCCAGCAGTTCTTACCCCCAAGGGACAATGAACACTGAAGCTTTCTTT. It specifies CASSSYPQGTMNTEAFF.

This chain connects TRBV28 to TRBJ2-5; 7 positions agree with TRBD1. The CDR3 covers 15 residues. The J segment lost 2 bases and the V segment lost 3 bases, leaving 6 bases of the junction unmatched. Germline assignment: CDR1 MDHEN and CDR2 SYDVKM. The CDR3 loop is CASSFLGTAQETQYF. As DNA, the CDR3 is TGTGCCAGCAGTTTCCTCGGGACAGCGCAAGAGACCCAGTACTTC. Together with reference TRBV28 and TRBJ2-5, the CDR3 gives the full variable domain: DVKVTQSSRYLVKRTGEKVFLECVQDMDHENMFWYRQDPGLGLRLIYFSYDVKMKEKGDIPEGYSVSREKKERFSLILESASTNQTSMYLCASSFLGTAQETQYFGPGTRLLVL.

In the case of this clonotype: An end of the junction does not agree with germline; a read error may underlie this. V is TRBV6-8 and J is TRBJ1-2; tentative D call: TRBD1 (5 bases). This CDR3 is 19 amino acids long. The germline V gene has CDR1 MNHGY and CDR2 SAAAGT. The CDR3 reads CASSYSAISRRVGVYGYIF. CDR3 nucleotides: TGTGCCAGCAGTTACTCGGCTATTTCCCGGCGGGTAGGGGTCTATGGCTACATCTTC.